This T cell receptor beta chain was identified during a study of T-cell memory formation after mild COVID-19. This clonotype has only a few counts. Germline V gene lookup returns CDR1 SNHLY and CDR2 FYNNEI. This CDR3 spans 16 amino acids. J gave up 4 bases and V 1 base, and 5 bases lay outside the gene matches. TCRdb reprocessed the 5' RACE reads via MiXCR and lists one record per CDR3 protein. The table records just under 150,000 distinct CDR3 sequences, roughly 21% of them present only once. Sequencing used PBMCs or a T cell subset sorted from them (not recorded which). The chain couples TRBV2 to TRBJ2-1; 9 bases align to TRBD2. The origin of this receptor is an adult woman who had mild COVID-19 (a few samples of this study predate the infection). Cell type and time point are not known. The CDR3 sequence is CASSEVAGVIYNEQFF. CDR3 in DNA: TGTGCCAGCAGTGAAGTAGCGGGAGTAATTTACAATGAGCAGTTCTTC.